This T cell receptor beta chain originates from a study of blood T cell repertoires in COVID-19. Study at large: Acute and convalescent COVID-19 specimens originated in the United States, Italy and Spain. In each case, the material was cDNA or gDNA derived from T cells, B-cell-depleted T cells, or PBMCs.

Enrollment of patients from Seattle took place during active infection, with longitudinal follow-up. J gave up 0 bases and V 2 bases, and 1 base lay outside the gene matches. Germline CDR1 is SGHTA and CDR2 is FQGNSA. This CDR3 has 14 residues. Original processing methods: The assay estimated nucleated cells by amplifying reference gene primers. The data were produced by immunoSEQ multiplex PCR, yet TCRdb's version contains in-frame clones alone and is incomplete. V and J calls and clone size are as listed in that table; D and trimming were resolved from the DNA. The sample carries 250,000 to 350,000 clones, about 80% recorded once.

The specimen sequenced was peripheral blood. The chain joins TRBV7-2 to TRBJ2-7, with TRBD2 matching 7 bases. The TCR sequence derives from a person in their 70s with COVID-19, enrolled during active disease. DNA of the CDR3: TGTGCCAGCAGCTTAACTAGCGACTCCTACGAGCAGTACTTC. Translated: CASSLTSDSYEQYF. Combining the CDR3 with reference TRBV7-2 and TRBJ2-7 gives the whole variable domain GAGVSQSPSNKVTEKGKDVELRCDPISGHTALYWYRQSLGQGLEFLIYFQGNSAPDKSGLPSDRFSAERTGGSVSTLTIQRTQQEDSAVYLCASSLTSDSYEQYFGPGTRLTVT.